The next 10 T cell receptor beta chains were all read from a single sample in a study of T cell changes during pregnancy in multiple sclerosis. Only in-frame clones appear in the TCRdb table, and some are missing; sequencing was by immunoSEQ multiplex PCR. The top ten clones hold approximately 6.9% of a sample with 25,000 to 35,000 clones, 80% to 90% of them seen once. Sequencing was performed on CD8+ T cells from peripheral blood mononuclear cells, taken in the second trimester of pregnancy. All receptors come from a female donor with multiple sclerosis, enrolled in a pregnancy study.

This rearrangement joins TRBV27 to TRBJ2-7, with a weak D call TRBD1 (6 bases). The germline V and J ends were trimmed by 0 bases and 1 base, with 10 bases remaining between them. The length of the CDR3 is 15 residues. Germline lookup yields CDR1 MNHEY and CDR2 SMNVEV (reference sequence). The CDR3 DNA is TGTGCCAGCAGTTTATCGAAGACAGGTTCCTACGAGCAGTACTTC. It specifies CASSLSKTGSYEQYF.

The chain has TRBV7-3 and TRBJ2-7; 7 bases are shared with TRBD1. The CDR3 is 18 amino acids. Looked up from germline, CDR1 is SGHTA and CDR2 is FQGTGA. Unmatched junction bases numbered 17, after V lost 4 bases and J lost 2 bases. CDR3 in amino acids: CASSYHIPLGTAPYEQYF. The CDR3 region has the DNA TGTGCCAGCAGCTACCACATCCCCCTCGGGACAGCCCCCTACGAGCAGTACTTC.

This chain connects TRBV19 to TRBJ2-7; 8 bases are a match to TRBD2. The CDR3 sequence is 14 residues long. Germline-derived CDR1 and CDR2 are LNHDA and SQIVND (reference sequence). V shed 5 bases and J 3 bases; nucleotides not matched to a gene: 6. The CDR3 DNA reads as TGTGCCAGTAGTCCGGGACTAGGGGACTACGAGCAGTACTTC. It is translated as CASSPGLGDYEQYF. Together with reference TRBV19 and TRBJ2-7, the CDR3 gives the full variable domain: DGGITQSPKYLFRKEGQNVTLSCEQNLNHDAMYWYRQDPGQGLRLIYYSQIVNDFQKGDIAEGYSVSREKKESFPLTVTSAQKNPTAFYLCASSPGLGDYEQYFGPGTRLTVT.

There are a few counts of this clone. This chain links TRBV5-6 with TRBJ2-3; 12 bases are a match to TRBD2. Trimming took 4 bases from V and 6 from J; bases not matched to a gene: 6. From germline, CDR1 is SGHDT and CDR2 YYEEEE. This CDR3 has 15 residues. This CDR3 is CASSGRLAGVDTQYF. CDR3 in DNA: TGTGCCAGCAGCGGACGACTAGCGGGGGTCGATACGCAGTATTTT.

J is TRBJ2-1 and V is TRBV7-8; D remains unclear. The CDR3 has 11 amino acids. The germline V gene encodes CDR1 SGHVS and CDR2 FQNEAQ. Trimming removed 1 base at V and 8 bases at J, with 3 bases between. As DNA, the CDR3 is TGTGCCAGCAGCTTAGAGCATGAGCAGTTCTTC. It codes for CASSLEHEQFF.

The gene calls are TRBV2 and TRBJ2-7, with TRBD1 identical over 9 bases. CDR1 and CDR2 (germline): SNHLY, FYNNEI. The trim removed 1 base at V and 3 bases at J, leaving 1 base unmatched. The CDR3 runs to 14 residues. The CDR3 DNA is TGTGCCAGCAGTGAAGTGGACAGGGGCTACGAGCAGTACTTC. This encodes CASSEVDRGYEQYF.

As for this clone: Different DNA sequences within this sample yield the same CDR3. The chain couples TRBV27 to TRBJ1-1; D is possibly TRBD1 (5 bases). Looked up from germline, CDR1 is MNHEY and CDR2 is SMNVEV (reference sequence). This CDR3 is 13 amino acids long. Between the trimmed V and J ends, which lost 3 bases and 5 bases, there was a span of 10 bases. The CDR3 loop is CASSLGRGTEAFF. In DNA form, the CDR3 reads TGTGCCAGCAGTTTGGGTAGGGGAACTGAAGCTTTCTTT.

The chain joins TRBV6-5 to TRBJ2-5, with D unclear. V lost 5 bases to trimming and J lost 5 bases, with 15 bases between them. From germline, CDR1 is MNHEY and CDR2 SVGAGI. CDR3 length equals 14 residues. The CDR3 DNA reads as TGTGCCAGCAGTAAGCAGGCTTTCCGGGAGACCCAGTACTTC. This codes for CASSKQAFRETQYF.

The chain joins TRBV4-1 to TRBJ1-1, with D uncertain. The germline V gene has CDR1 MGHRA and CDR2 YSYEKL. The CDR3 consists of 13 residues. With 5 bases removed from V and 1 base from J, the gap between germline ends came to 8 bases. The CDR3 loop is CASSGRGNTEAFF. DNA of the CDR3: TGCGCCAGCAGCGGCCGGGGGAACACTGAAGCTTTCTTT.

The rearrangement uses TRBV10-2 and TRBJ2-7; possibly TRBD1 for D (5 bases). Germline V gene sequence: CDR1 WSHSY, CDR2 SAAADI. Trimming left V 6 bases short and J 3 bases short, with 12 bases between. This CDR3 has 13 residues. CDR3: CASSPDINYEQYF. CDR3 nucleotides: TGCGCCAGCAGCCCGGACATAAACTACGAGCAGTACTTC.